This T cell receptor (beta chain) was found in a study of identical twins. The study's findings and limits: Clonotypes of the beta chain that were abundant in cord blood carried fewer insertions (memory repertoires showed none). With beta out-of-frame sequences, excess sharing by twins was weaker.

Template switching added a universal primer site; cDNA carried unique molecular identifiers. TCRdb re-called the 5' RACE reads with MiXCR, one entry per CDR3 protein. Found here are under 250,000 distinct CDR3 sequences, about a tenth of them singletons; the top ten hold around 5.1%. The CDR3 runs 15 residues. Looked up from germline, CDR1 is SGHKS and CDR2 is YYEKEE (reference sequence). Trimming stripped 5 bases from V and 9 bases from J, with 21 bases between. This clonotype was seen many times. The antigen remains undetermined. The donors were all healthy and Caucasian. V gene TRBV5-5 combines with J gene TRBJ2-1; possibly TRBD2 for D (6 bases). The specimen sequenced was memory (CD45RO+) T cells sorted from blood. The origin of this receptor is a woman younger than 35 in good health. The CDR3 region is CASRRAPREFPEQFF. DNA for the CDR3: TGTGCCAGCAGACGCGCACCCCGGGAGTTTCCTGAGCAGTTCTTC.